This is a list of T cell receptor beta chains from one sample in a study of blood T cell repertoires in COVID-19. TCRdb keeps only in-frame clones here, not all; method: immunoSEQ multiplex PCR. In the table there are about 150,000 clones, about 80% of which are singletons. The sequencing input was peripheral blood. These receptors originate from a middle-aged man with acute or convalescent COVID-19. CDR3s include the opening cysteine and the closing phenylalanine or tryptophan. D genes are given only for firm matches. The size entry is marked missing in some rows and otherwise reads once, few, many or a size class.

CASSLTGSSTDTQYF,TGTGCCAGCAGCTTAACGGGGTCTAGCACAGATACGCAGTATTTT,.,TRBV11-2,.,TRBJ2-3
CASSSRTGVGTGELFF,TGTGCCAGCAGTTCCCGGACAGGGGTGGGAACCGGGGAGCTGTTTTTT,.,TRBV6-5,TRBD1,TRBJ2-2
CASTSGGAETQYF,TGTGCCAGCACCAGCGGGGGGGCAGAGACCCAGTACTTC,.,TRBV12-3/TRBV12-4,TRBD2,TRBJ2-5
CASSSGTSGGAADTQYF,TGTGCCAGCTCGTCCGGGACTAGCGGGGGGGCGGCAGATACGCAGTATTTT,.,TRBV18,TRBD2,TRBJ2-3
CASRRDSANYGYTF,TGTGCCAGCAGGCGGGACAGCGCTAACTATGGCTACACCTTC,.,TRBV6-5,TRBD1,TRBJ1-2
CASSEDSSYSGANVLTF,TGTGCCAGCAGTGAAGATTCGTCTTACTCTGGGGCCAACGTCCTGACTTTC,.,TRBV2,.,TRBJ2-6
CASSGDRGRTEAFF,TGTGCCAGTAGTGGTGACAGGGGGAGGACTGAAGCTTTCTTT,many,TRBV19,TRBD1,TRBJ1-1
CASTIESNQPQHF,TGTGCCAGCACTATAGAAAGCAATCAGCCCCAGCATTTT,.,TRBV2,.,TRBJ1-5
CASANVAVPGQVF,TGTGCCAGCGCCAATGTTGCGGTCCCGGGACAGGTGTTT,.,TRBV7-2,TRBD1,TRBJ1-1
CASSLAGGLGTEAFF,TGTGCCAGCAGCTTGGCAGGGGGCCTGGGCACTGAAGCTTTCTTT,.,TRBV5-5,TRBD1,TRBJ1-1
CASSRLNEQFF,TGTGCCAGCAGCCGACTTAATGAGCAGTTCTTC,.,TRBV6-5,.,TRBJ2-1
CASSLTGNYGYTF,TGTGCCAGCAGCTTAACGGGGAACTATGGCTACACCTTC,.,TRBV13,.,TRBJ1-2
CASSYRELYNTEAFF,TGTGCCAGCAGTTACCGGGAGTTGTACAACACTGAAGCTTTCTTT,.,TRBV6-5,.,TRBJ1-1
CASSQQGYGYTF,TGTGCCAGCAGTCAACAGGGTTATGGCTACACCTTC,few,TRBV12-3/TRBV12-4,.,TRBJ1-2
CASSDGRGPTDTQYF,TGTGCCAGCAGTGACGGGCGGGGGCCGACAGATACGCAGTATTTT,.,TRBV6-4,.,TRBJ2-3
CASSHGTGGYQETQYF,TGTGCCAGCAGTCATGGGACAGGGGGGTACCAAGAGACCCAGTACTTC,.,TRBV2,TRBD1,TRBJ2-5
CASSQPGQGPKVF,TGTGCCAGCAGCCAACCCGGACAGGGTCCAAAGGTCTTC,many,TRBV3-1/TRBV3-2,TRBD1,TRBJ2-1
CASSIVSGNSYNEQFF,TGCGCCAGCAGCATAGTTAGCGGGAACTCCTACAATGAGCAGTTCTTC,.,TRBV5-1,TRBD2,TRBJ2-1
CASSYAPEETQYF,TGTGCCAGCAGTTACGCCCCAGAAGAGACCCAGTACTTC,.,TRBV6-2/TRBV6-3,.,TRBJ2-5
CASSGGASGYTF,TGTGCCAGCAGTGGGGGGGCCAGCGGCTACACCTTC,.,TRBV12-3/TRBV12-4,.,TRBJ1-2
CASSLVWGQDTEAFF,TGCGCCAGCAGCTTGGTTTGGGGACAGGACACTGAAGCTTTCTTT,.,TRBV5-1,TRBD1,TRBJ1-1
CASSHGTGGQETQYF,TGTGCCAGCAGCCACGGGACAGGGGGACAAGAGACCCAGTACTTC,.,TRBV6-2/TRBV6-3,TRBD1,TRBJ2-5
CASSRLTDTYEQYF,TGCGCCAGCAGCCGCCTGACAGATACCTACGAGCAGTACTTC,once,TRBV4-1,.,TRBJ2-7
CASSSRQDTYEQYF,TGCGCCAGCAGCTCCCGACAGGATACGTACGAGCAGTACTTC,.,TRBV5-1,.,TRBJ2-7
CASSLSAGTYNSPLHF,TGTGCCAGCAGCTTGTCAGCAGGAACCTATAATTCACCCCTCCACTTT,many,TRBV5-6,.,TRBJ1-6
CASSLVLAGGRSTDTQYF,TGTGCCAGCAGTTTGGTGCTAGCGGGGGGGCGTAGTACAGATACGCAGTATTTT,.,TRBV27,TRBD2,TRBJ2-3
CASSPGGRGSEQYF,TGTGCCAGCAGCCCCGGGGGGAGAGGGAGCGAGCAGTACTTC,.,TRBV11-2,TRBD2,TRBJ2-7
CAWSGGVHNEQFF,TGTGCCTGGAGCGGGGGAGTTCACAATGAGCAGTTCTTC,.,TRBV30,.,TRBJ2-1
CASSFGVTGLNTEAFF,TGTGCCAGCAGCTTTGGGGTCACGGGATTGAACACTGAAGCTTTCTTT,few,TRBV5-5,.,TRBJ1-1
CASSPNGQGVTEAFF,TGTGCCAGCAGCCCTAATGGACAGGGAGTCACTGAAGCTTTCTTT,once,TRBV6-2/TRBV6-3,TRBD1,TRBJ1-1
CASSSWTSGAYEQYF,TGTGCCAGCAGTTCCTGGACTAGCGGGGCCTACGAGCAGTACTTC,.,TRBV6-2/TRBV6-3,TRBD2,TRBJ2-7
CASSQVGTDNYGYTF,TGCGCCAGCAGCCAAGTCGGGACAGATAACTATGGCTACACCTTC,few,TRBV4-1,TRBD1,TRBJ1-2
CASSLVASGQETQYF,TGTGCCAGCAGCTTAGTGGCTAGCGGGCAAGAGACCCAGTACTTC,.,TRBV7-2,TRBD2,TRBJ2-5